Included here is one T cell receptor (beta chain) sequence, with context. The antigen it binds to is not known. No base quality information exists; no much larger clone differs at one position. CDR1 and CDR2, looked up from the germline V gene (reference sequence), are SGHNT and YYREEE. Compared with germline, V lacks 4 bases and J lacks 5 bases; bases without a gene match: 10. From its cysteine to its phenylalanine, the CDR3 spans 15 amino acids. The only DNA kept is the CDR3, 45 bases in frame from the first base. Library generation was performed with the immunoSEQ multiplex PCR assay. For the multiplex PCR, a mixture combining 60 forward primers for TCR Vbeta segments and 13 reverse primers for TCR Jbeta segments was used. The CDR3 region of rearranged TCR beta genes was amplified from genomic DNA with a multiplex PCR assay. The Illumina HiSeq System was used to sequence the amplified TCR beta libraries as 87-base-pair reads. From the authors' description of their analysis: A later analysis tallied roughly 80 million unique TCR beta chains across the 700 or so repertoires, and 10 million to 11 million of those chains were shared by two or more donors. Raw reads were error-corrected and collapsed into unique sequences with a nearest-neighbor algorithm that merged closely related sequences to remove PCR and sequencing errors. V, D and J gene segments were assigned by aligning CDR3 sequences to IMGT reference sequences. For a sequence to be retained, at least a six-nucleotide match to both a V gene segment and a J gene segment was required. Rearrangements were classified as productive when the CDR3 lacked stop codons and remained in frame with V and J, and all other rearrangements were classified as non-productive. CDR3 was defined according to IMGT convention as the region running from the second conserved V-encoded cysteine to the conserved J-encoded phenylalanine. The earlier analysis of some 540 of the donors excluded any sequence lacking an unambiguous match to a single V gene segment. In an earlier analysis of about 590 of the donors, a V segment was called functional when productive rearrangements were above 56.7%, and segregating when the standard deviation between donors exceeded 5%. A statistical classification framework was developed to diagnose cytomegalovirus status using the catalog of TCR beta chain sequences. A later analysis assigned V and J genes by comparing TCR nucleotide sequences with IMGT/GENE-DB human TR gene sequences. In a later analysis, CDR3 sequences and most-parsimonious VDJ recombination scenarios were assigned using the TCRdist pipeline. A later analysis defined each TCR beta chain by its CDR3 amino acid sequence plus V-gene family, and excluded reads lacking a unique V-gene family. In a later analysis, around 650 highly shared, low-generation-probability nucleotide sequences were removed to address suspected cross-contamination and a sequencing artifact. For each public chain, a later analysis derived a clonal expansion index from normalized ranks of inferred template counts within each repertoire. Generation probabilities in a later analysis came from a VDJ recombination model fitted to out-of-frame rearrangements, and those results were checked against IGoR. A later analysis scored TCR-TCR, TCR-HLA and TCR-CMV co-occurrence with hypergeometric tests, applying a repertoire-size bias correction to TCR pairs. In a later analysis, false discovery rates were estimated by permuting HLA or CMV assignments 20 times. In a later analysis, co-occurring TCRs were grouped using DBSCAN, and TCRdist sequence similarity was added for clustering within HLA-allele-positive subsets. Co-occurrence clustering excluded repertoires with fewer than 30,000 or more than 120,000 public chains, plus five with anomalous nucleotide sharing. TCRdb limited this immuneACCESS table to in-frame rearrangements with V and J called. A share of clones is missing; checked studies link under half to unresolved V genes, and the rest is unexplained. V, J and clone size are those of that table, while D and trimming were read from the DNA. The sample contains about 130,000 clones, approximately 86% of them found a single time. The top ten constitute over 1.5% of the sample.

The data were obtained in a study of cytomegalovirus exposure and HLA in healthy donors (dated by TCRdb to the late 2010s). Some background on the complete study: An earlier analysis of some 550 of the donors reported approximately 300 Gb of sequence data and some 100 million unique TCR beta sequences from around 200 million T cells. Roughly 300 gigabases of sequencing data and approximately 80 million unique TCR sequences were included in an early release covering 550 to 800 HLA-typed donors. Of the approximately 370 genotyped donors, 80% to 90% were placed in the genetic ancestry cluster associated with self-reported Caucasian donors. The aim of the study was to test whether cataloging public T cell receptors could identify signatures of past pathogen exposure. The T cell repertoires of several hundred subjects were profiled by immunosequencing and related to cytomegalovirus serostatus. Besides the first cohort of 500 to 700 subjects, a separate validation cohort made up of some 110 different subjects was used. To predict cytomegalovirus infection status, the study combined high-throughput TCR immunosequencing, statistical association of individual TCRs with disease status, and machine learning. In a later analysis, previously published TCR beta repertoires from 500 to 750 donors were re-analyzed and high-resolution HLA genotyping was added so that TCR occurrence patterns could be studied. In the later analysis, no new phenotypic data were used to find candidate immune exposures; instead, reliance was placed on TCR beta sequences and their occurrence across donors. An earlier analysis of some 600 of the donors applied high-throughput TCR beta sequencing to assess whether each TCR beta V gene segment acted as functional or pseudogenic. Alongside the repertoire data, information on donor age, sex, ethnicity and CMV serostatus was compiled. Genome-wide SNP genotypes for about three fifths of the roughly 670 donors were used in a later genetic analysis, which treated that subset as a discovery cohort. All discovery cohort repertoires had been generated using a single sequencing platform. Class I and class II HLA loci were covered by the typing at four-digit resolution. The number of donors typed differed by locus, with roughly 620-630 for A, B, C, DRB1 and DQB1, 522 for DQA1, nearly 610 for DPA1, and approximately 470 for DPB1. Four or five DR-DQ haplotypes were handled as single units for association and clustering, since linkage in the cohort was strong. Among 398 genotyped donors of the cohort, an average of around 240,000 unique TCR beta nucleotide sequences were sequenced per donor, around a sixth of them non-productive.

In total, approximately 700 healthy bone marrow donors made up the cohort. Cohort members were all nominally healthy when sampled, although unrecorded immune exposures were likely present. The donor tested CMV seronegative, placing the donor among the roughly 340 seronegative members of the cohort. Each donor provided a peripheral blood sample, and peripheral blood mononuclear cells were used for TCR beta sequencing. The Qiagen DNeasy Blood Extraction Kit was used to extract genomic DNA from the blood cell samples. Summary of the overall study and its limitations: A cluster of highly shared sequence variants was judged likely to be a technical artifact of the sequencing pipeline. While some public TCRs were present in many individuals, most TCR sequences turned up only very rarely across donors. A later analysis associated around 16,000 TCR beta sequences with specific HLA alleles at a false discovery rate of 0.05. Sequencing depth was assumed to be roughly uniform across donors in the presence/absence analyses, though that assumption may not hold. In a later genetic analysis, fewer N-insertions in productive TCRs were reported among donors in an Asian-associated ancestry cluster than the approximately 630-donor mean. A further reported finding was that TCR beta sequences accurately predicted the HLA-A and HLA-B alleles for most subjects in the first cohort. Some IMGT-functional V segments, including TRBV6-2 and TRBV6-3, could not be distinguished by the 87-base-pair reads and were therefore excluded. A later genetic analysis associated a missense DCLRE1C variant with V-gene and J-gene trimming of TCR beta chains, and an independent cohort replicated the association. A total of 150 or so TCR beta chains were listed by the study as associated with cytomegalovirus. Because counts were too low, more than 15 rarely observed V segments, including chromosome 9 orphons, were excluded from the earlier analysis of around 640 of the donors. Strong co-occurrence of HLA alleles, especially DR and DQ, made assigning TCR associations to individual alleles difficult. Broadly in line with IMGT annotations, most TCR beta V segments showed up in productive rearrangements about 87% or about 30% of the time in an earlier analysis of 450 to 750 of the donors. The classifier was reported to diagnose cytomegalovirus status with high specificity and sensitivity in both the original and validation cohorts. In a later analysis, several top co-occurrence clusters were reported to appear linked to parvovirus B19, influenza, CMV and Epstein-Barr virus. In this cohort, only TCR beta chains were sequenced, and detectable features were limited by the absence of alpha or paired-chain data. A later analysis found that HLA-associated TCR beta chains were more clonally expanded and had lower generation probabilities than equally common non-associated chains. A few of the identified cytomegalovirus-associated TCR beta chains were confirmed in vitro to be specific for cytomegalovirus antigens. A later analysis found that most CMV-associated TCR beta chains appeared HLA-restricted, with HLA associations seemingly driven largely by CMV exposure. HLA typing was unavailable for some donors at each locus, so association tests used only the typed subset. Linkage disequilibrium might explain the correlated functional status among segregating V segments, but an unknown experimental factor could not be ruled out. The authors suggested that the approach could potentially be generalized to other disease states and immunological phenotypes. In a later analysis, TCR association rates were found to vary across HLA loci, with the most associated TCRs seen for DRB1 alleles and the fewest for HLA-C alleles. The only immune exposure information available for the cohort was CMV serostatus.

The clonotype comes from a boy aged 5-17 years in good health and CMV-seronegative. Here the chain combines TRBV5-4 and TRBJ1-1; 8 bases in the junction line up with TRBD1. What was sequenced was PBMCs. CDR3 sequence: CASSVRTGLGTEAFF. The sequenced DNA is TGTGCCAGCAGCGTGAGGACAGGGTTGGGTACTGAAGCTTTCTTT.